What follows are 12 T cell receptor beta chains derived from one specimen sequenced in a study of T cells in Graves' hyperthyroidism and ophthalmopathy. Amplified TCR beta CDR3 regions derived from RNA transcripts. In the first-round RT-PCR of the TCR CDR3, the HTBI primer set was used. TCRdb re-called the multiplex PCR reads with MiXCR, one entry per CDR3 protein. Of 450,000 to 700,000 distinct CDR3 sequences listed, about half are singletons. Sequenced input: peripheral blood or thyroid tissue (not recorded which). The receptor source for this set is a woman aged 18-30 years with Graves' hyperthyroidism.

Worth noting for this clonotype: The conserved phenylalanine or tryptophan normally closing the CDR3 is absent here, so this likely arose from a read error. The DNA is omitted, as the CDR3 cannot be located on it reliably, and the CDR3 follows TCRdb's listing. The CDR3 sequence: CASSENGLA. V gene TRBV10-1 combines with J gene TRBJ2-2; TRBD2, the table's D call, was not compared with the DNA. CDR1 WNHNN and CDR2 SYGVQD come from the germline V gene (reference sequence). The CDR3 region is 9 residues in length, termini included.

In the case of this clonotype: Relative to the germline gene, one junction end is altered; a read error may explain this. The chain combines TRBV12-3 or TRBV12-4 with TRBJ2-5; 8 bases are a match to TRBD2. The CDR3 sequence is 14 residues long. CDR3 amino acids: CASSSSGTQEAQYF. In DNA form, the CDR3 reads TGTGCCAGCAGCAGTAGCGGGACCCAAGAGGCCCAGTACTTC.

This clonotype was detected a few times. The CDR3 nucleotides read TGTGCCAGCAGCTTGGGACAGGGATTCACCGGGGAGCTGTTTTTT. This sequence encodes CASSLGQGFTGELFF. The chain joins TRBV9 to TRBJ2-2; TRBD1 matches 9 bases. The CDR3 runs to 15 residues. After removal of 4 bases from V and 4 bases from J, the junction contained 5 bases not matched to a gene. Per the germline V gene, CDR1 is SGDLS and CDR2 is YYNGEE.

The rearrangement links TRBV11-1 to TRBJ2-5; 8 bases align to TRBD2. V gave up 1 base and J gave up 0 bases; unmatched junction bases: 22. The CDR3 length is 22 residues. The germline gives CDR1 SGHAT, CDR2 FQDESV (reference sequence). The CDR3: CASSLELGSGGGRKGDQETQYF. As DNA, the CDR3 is TGTGCCAGCAGCTTAGAGCTAGGGTCGGGCGGCGGGAGGAAAGGAGACCAAGAGACCCAGTACTTC.

This clonotype was observed a handful of times. The chain recombines TRBV7-3 with TRBJ2-5, with D maybe TRBD2 (5 bases). Germline V gene sequence: CDR1 SGHTA, CDR2 FQGTGA. V lost 8 bases and J 3 bases, leaving 22 bases between the germline ends. The CDR3 has 16 amino acids. The CDR3 coding sequence is TGTGCCAGCTCACCGCGCGTCAGCGGCGCGAAAGAGACCCAGTACTTC. Its protein is CASSPRVSGAKETQYF.

This clonotype was observed a handful of times. The chain uses TRBV2 and TRBJ2-5; weak D call: TRBD1 (5 bases). This CDR3 contains 13 residues. In germline, CDR1 is SNHLY, CDR2 FYNNEI. V lost 10 bases, J lost 3 bases, and 15 bases lay in between. CDR3 in DNA: TGTGCCACTAAAAGGGGCAGGGAAGAGACCCAGTACTTC. Encoded protein: CATKRGREETQYF.

This clonotype was seen many times. This chain connects TRBV11-3 to TRBJ2-7, with TRBD2 matching 10 bases. V shed 6 bases and J 1 base; nucleotides not matched to a gene: 3. Germline-derived CDR1 and CDR2 are SGHNT and YENEEA. CDR3 size: 14 residues. The CDR3 coding sequence is TGTGCCAGCAGACCGGGACTAGCGTCCTACGAGCAGTACTTC. Translating it yields CASRPGLASYEQYF.

About this clonotype: One end of the junction is discordant with germline, which a read error may explain. The V gene is TRBV7-3, the J gene TRBJ2-7; possibly TRBD2 for D (6 bases). The CDR3 length is 15 residues. Germline V CDR1 and CDR2: SGHTA, FQGTGA. The CDR3 nucleotides are TGTGCCAGCAGTTTAAGCGGGTGGGGCTCCTACGAGCAGTACTTC. It translates to CASSLSGWGSYEQYF. Full variable domain (rest looked up from reference TRBV7-3 and TRBJ2-7): GAGVSQTPSNKVTEKGKYVELRCDPISGHTALYWYRQSLGQGPEFLIYFQGTGAADDSGLPNDRFFAVRPEGSVSTLKIQRTERGDSAVYLCASSLSGWGSYEQYFGPGTRLTVT.

Ten or more counts support this clonotype. The V call is TRBV7-9, the J call TRBJ2-7, with a tentative D call TRBD1 (5 bases). CDR3 length equals 14 residues. Between the trimmed V and J ends, which lost 5 bases and 2 bases, there was a span of 13 bases. Germline values: CDR1 SEHNR, CDR2 FQNEAQ (reference sequence). The CDR3: CASSPVDTAYEQYF. The CDR3 DNA sequence: TGTGCCAGCAGCCCAGTGGACACTGCCTACGAGCAGTACTTC.

This rearrangement joins TRBV2 to TRBJ1-2, with a tentative D call TRBD1 (5 bases). V lost 8 bases and J 8 bases, leaving 27 bases between the germline ends. Germline values: CDR1 SNHLY, CDR2 FYNNEI. This CDR3 spans 16 amino acids. The CDR3 region is CASGGTRDSLWDGYTF. CDR3 in DNA: TGTGCCAGCGGAGGAACTCGGGATAGCCTCTGGGACGGCTACACCTTC.

In the case of this clonotype: The junction differs from germline at one of its ends, possibly a read error. This rearrangement joins TRBV20-1 to TRBJ1-2; possibly TRBD1 for D (6 bases). CDR1 is DFQATT and CDR2 is SNEGSKA in the germline V gene (reference sequence). The CDR3 consists of 12 residues. The CDR3: CSALGAGEDNPF. CDR3 nucleotide sequence: TGCAGTGCCTTGGGCGCAGGGGAAGACAACCCCTTC.

This clonotype was seen repeatedly, ten times or more. This chain connects TRBV10-3 to TRBJ1-2, with unresolved D. The CDR3 loop spans 13 amino acids. Per the germline V gene, CDR1 is ENHRY and CDR2 is SYGVKD. V was shortened by 5 bases and J by 4 bases, with 11 bases between the two germline ends. The CDR3, as DNA: TGTGCCATCAGTTCTGACGTACGCTATGGCTACACCTTC. It is translated as CAISSDVRYGYTF.